The source of this T cell receptor (beta chain) is a study of blood T cell repertoires in COVID-19. Sequenced by immunoSEQ multiplex PCR; TCRdb stores in-frame clones only, minus some. In the table there are approximately 120,000 clones, less than 90% of which are singletons. Between the trimmed V and J ends, which lost 4 bases and 3 bases, there was a span of 13 bases. CDR3 size: 14 residues. Germline assignment: CDR1 SGHAT and CDR2 FQNNGV. The rearrangement uses TRBV11-2 and TRBJ2-7, with D hard to call. Sequenced input: peripheral blood. This clonotype was sampled from a man aged 80 or over with active or convalescent COVID-19. The DNA for the CDR3 is TGTGCCAGCAGCTCCCGCTCGGGTGGCTACGAGCAGTACTTC. Its translation is CASSSRSGGYEQYF.